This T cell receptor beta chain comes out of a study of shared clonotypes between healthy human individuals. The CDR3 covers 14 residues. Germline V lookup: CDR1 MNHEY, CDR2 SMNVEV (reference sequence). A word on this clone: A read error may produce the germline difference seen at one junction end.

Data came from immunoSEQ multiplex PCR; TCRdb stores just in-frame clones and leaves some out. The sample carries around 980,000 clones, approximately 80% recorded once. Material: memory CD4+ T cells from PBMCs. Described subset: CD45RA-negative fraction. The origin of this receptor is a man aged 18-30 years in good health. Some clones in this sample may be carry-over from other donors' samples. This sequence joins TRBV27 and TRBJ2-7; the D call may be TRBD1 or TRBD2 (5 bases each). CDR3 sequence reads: CASSLSGPSSEQYF. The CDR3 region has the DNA TGTGCCAGCAGTTTATCGGGACCTTCCTCCGAGCAGTACTTC.